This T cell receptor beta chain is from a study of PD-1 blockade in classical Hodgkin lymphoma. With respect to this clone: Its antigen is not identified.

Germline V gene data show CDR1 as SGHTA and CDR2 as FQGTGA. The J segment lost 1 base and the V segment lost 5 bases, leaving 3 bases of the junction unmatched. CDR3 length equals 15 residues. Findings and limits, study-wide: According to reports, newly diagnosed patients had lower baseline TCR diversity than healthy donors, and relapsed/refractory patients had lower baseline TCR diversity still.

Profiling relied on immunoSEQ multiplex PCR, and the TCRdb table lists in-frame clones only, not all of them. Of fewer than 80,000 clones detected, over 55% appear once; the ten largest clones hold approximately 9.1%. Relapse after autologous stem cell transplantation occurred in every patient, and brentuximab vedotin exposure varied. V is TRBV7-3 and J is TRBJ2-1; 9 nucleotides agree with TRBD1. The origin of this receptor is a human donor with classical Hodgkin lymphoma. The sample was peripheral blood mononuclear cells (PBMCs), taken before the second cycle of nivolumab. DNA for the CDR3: TGTGCCAGCAGCAGGGGACAGGGATCCTACAATGAGCAGTTCTTC. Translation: CASSRGQGSYNEQFF.